The T cell receptor beta chain described here comes from a study of shared clonotypes between healthy human individuals. General study findings and limits: The study found about 4.6% of naive CD4 clonotypes shared across a handful of donors.

Naive CD8 isolation took CD45RO-negative cells positively selected for CCR7 and excluded terminally differentiated effector memory CD45RA+ cells. CDR3 length: 16 residues. Trimming cost V 1 base and J 2 bases, with 13 bases left between them. CDR1 is MNHNY, CDR2 SVGAGI, per germline (reference sequence). About this clone: Its antigen remains unidentified.

In the study's own analysis: As immunoSEQ supplied junction-only sequences (without quality scores), filtering differed. The table came from immunoSEQ multiplex PCR; TCRdb's copy has only in-frame clones and leaves some out. V, J and clone size are taken as reported in that table, and D and trimming were inferred from the DNA itself. The sample gives millions of clones, around 96% of which show up once; roughly 1.1% is in the top ten. The chain links TRBV6-6 to TRBJ2-3; possibly TRBD2 for D (5 bases). Input material: naive CD8+ T cells sorted from blood. The source of this sequence is a man between 18 and 35 years old in good health. CDR3 sequence reads: CASSYFRADYTDTQYF. As DNA, the CDR3 is TGTGCCAGCAGTTACTTTCGAGCGGATTACACAGATACGCAGTATTTT.